These 23 T cell receptor beta chains were sequenced from one sample in a study of early T cells in non-severe SARS-CoV-2 infection (dated by TCRdb to the early 2020s). The library was obtained by 5' RACE. Sequenced on a NextSeq 500. TCRdb took the public reads, trimmed them with fastp at Q25, ran MiXCR for clone calling and kept in-frame beta chains. Every entry covers one CDR3 protein and lists the most common genes and DNA from its rows. For this sample there are under 30,000 distinct CDR3 sequences; less than 6% appear just once. The ten largest clones take up less than 2.5% of the sample. The sequencing input was whole blood. The receptor set was obtained from an adult who was a healthcare worker with PCR-confirmed SARS-CoV-2 infection or an uninfected control (not recorded which).

This clonotype was counted many times. V is TRBV5-1 and J is TRBJ2-1; 9 bases are shared with TRBD1. Germline CDR1 and CDR2: SGHRS and YFSETQ. The CDR3 runs to 14 residues. After removal of 3 bases from V and 4 bases from J, the junction contained 2 bases not matched to a gene. CDR3 sequence reads: CASSSGTGYNEQFF. DNA for the CDR3: TGCGCCAGCAGCTCCGGGACAGGGTACAATGAGCAGTTCTTC.

V is TRBV27 and J is TRBJ1-2, with D possibly being TRBD1 (6 bases). Germline V CDR1 and CDR2: MNHEY, SMNVEV (reference sequence). The CDR3 is 14 amino acids. Trimming shortened V by 3 bases and J by 4 bases, and 12 bases separated the two germline ends. The CDR3 DNA is TGTGCCAGCAGTTTCTCGAGGGGGACCTATGGCTACACCTTC. It yields the protein CASSFSRGTYGYTF.

This clonotype was observed a few times. This chain links TRBV20-1 with TRBJ2-1, with a possible D match to TRBD2 (6 bases). The V gene's germline CDR1 is DFQATT and CDR2 SNEGSKA (reference sequence). Trimming pared 7 bases from V and 7 bases from J, leaving 11 bases between. The length of the CDR3 is 11 residues. CDR3 protein: CSGGTENEQFF. In DNA form, the CDR3 reads TGCAGTGGCGGGACTGAGAATGAGCAGTTCTTC.

This clonotype occurred many times. V is TRBV18 and J is TRBJ1-2, with D possibly TRBD1 on 5 matching bases. CDR3 length: 14 residues. CDR1 is KGHSH and CDR2 is LQKENI in the germline V gene. Deletions cut 3 bases from V and 6 bases from J, with 14 bases between. The CDR3 DNA follows: TGTGCCAGCTCACCTGAGGGGTTTCGGGATGGCTACACCTTC. This codes for CASSPEGFRDGYTF.

In its sample, this clonotype was seen many times. The rearrangement uses TRBV5-6 and TRBJ2-4, with TRBD2 as a possible D gene (5 bases). Trimming removed 3 bases from V and 5 bases from J, with 15 bases in between. Germline CDR1 SGHDT, CDR2 YYEEEE. The CDR3 runs to 15 residues. The CDR3 is CASSSRRDYQNIQYF. CDR3 bases: TGTGCCAGCAGCTCCCGCCGGGATTACCAAAACATTCAGTACTTC.

This rearrangement joins TRBV28 to TRBJ1-5, with a tentative D call TRBD1 (6 bases). CDR3 length: 16 residues. The germline gives CDR1 MDHEN, CDR2 SYDVKM. V was shortened by 8 bases and J by 6 bases, with 23 bases between the two germline ends. The CDR3 sequence: CASVGQAGGGSQPQHF. Written as DNA, the CDR3 is TGTGCCAGCGTGGGTCAGGCCGGGGGCGGTTCTCAGCCCCAGCATTTT.

This clonotype came up many times. V gene TRBV7-9 combines with J gene TRBJ2-1; no clear D. V was clipped by 1 base and J by 7 bases, with 17 bases between them. This CDR3 is built from 16 residues. Germline lookup yields CDR1 SEHNR and CDR2 FQNEAQ (reference sequence). The CDR3 coding sequence is TGTGCCAGCAGCTTAGTGAATCAGCCCCCGTGGAATGAGCAGTTCTTC. Residues: CASSLVNQPPWNEQFF.

This clonotype was found many times. This chain connects TRBV12-3 or TRBV12-4 to TRBJ2-2; 9 bases fit TRBD1. The length of the CDR3 is 15 residues. Trimming removed 6 bases from V and 6 bases from J; junction bases left unmatched: 8. The CDR3 loop is CASSQDRGMSGELFF. Here the CDR3 DNA reads TGTGCCAGCAGCCAAGACAGGGGGATGTCCGGGGAGCTGTTTTTT.

V gene TRBV19 combines with J gene TRBJ1-1; D is ambiguous. With 7 bases removed from V and 4 bases from J, the gap between germline ends came to 10 bases. The CDR3 is made up of 12 amino acids. CDR1 and CDR2 (germline): LNHDA, SQIVND (reference sequence). The CDR3 DNA reads as TGTGCCAGTACCTCCGGTAGCACTGAAGCTTTCTTT. This encodes CASTSGSTEAFF.

V and J are TRBV6-5 and TRBJ1-4; D is unclear. Per germline, CDR1 MNHEY and CDR2 SVGAGI. The CDR3 covers 15 residues. Trimming shortened V by 4 bases and J by 5 bases, and 14 bases separated the two germline ends. CDR3 sequence: CASSSDRRQNEKLFF. The CDR3 region has the DNA TGTGCCAGCAGTTCAGACCGCCGCCAGAATGAAAAACTGTTTTTT.

This clonotype was observed at least ten times. J is TRBJ1-3 and V is TRBV19; a weak D match, TRBD1 (5 bases). Trimming shortened V by 6 bases and J by 5 bases, and 14 bases separated the two germline ends. Germline CDR1 reads LNHDA; CDR2 reads SQIVND (reference sequence). This CDR3 contains 14 residues. The CDR3 DNA sequence: TGTGCCAGTAGGGATCCGGGACGGAGAAACACCATATATTTT. Translation: CASRDPGRRNTIYF. Based on the CDR3 plus reference TRBV19 and TRBJ1-3, the full variable domain is DGGITQSPKYLFRKEGQNVTLSCEQNLNHDAMYWYRQDPGQGLRLIYYSQIVNDFQKGDIAEGYSVSREKKESFPLTVTSAQKNPTAFYLCASRDPGRRNTIYFGEGSWLTVV.

This clonotype appeared a few times. The rearrangement joins TRBV28 to TRBJ2-3; the D call may be TRBD1 or TRBD2 (7 bases each). The germline CDR1 and CDR2 sequences are MDHEN and SYDVKM. The V and J ends lost 6 bases and 1 base respectively, with 20 bases between them. This CDR3 is built from 17 residues. The CDR3 protein is CASSPRGGRPRTDTQYF. As DNA, the CDR3 is TGTGCCAGCAGCCCCAGGGGGGGTCGACCGCGCACAGATACGCAGTATTTT. The full variable domain, completed using reference TRBV28 and TRBJ2-3, is DVKVTQSSRYLVKRTGEKVFLECVQDMDHENMFWYRQDPGLGLRLIYFSYDVKMKEKGDIPEGYSVSREKKERFSLILESASTNQTSMYLCASSPRGGRPRTDTQYFGPGTRLTVL.

This clonotype was observed a handful of times. The chain recombines TRBV4-3 with TRBJ2-7; no reliable D call. V lost 4 bases and J 3 bases, leaving 19 bases between the germline ends. Germline values: CDR1 LGHNA, CDR2 YSLEER. The CDR3 has 16 residues. CDR3 nucleotide sequence: TGCGCCAGCAGCCTCCGAGTGGAGCACCCCCTCTACGAGCAGTACTTC. Translating it yields CASSLRVEHPLYEQYF.

Ten or more counts support this clonotype. The chain recombines TRBV5-1 with TRBJ2-4; 13 positions agree with TRBD2. V trimming: 3 bases; J trimming: 8 bases; junction bases outside the gene matches: 5. CDR1 is SGHRS and CDR2 is YFSETQ in the germline V gene. The CDR3 loop spans 15 amino acids. CDR3 in amino acids: CASSSLAGGLDIQYF. CDR3 in DNA: TGCGCCAGCAGCTCACTAGCGGGGGGGCTTGACATTCAGTACTTC.

Ten or more counts support this clonotype. V and J are TRBV28 and TRBJ2-1; perhaps TRBD1 as D (7 bases). The CDR3 sequence is 14 residues long. Germline assignment: CDR1 MDHEN and CDR2 SYDVKM. Trimming shortened V by 4 bases and J by 1 base, and 8 bases separated the two germline ends. For the CDR3, the DNA is TGTGCCAGCAGTTCAGGGGGGTCCTACAATGAGCAGTTCTTC. Protein sequence: CASSSGGSYNEQFF.

The table lists this clonotype with many counts. The CDR3 spells CASSLVGIQETQYF. The DNA of the CDR3 is TGTGCCAGCAGCTTAGTTGGGATCCAAGAGACCCAGTACTTC. The chain couples TRBV7-6 to TRBJ2-5; D unclear. Germline CDR1 SGHVS, CDR2 FNYEAQ. Deletions cut 1 base from V and 1 base from J, with 7 bases between. The CDR3 loop spans 14 amino acids.

The sample holds many counts of this clonotype. V usage is TRBV5-1 and J usage is TRBJ1-3; D not resolved. This CDR3 has 16 residues. The V and J ends lost 3 bases and 0 bases respectively, with 13 bases between them. CDR1 SGHRS and CDR2 YFSETQ come from the germline V gene. The CDR3 here is CASSSSPLNSGNTIYF. CDR3 nucleotides: TGCGCCAGCAGCTCCAGTCCGCTTAACTCTGGAAACACCATATATTTT. The variable domain in full, completed from reference TRBV5-1 and TRBJ1-3, reads KAGVTQTPRYLIKTRGQQVTLSCSPISGHRSVSWYQQTPGQGLQFLFEYFSETQRNKGNFPGRFSGRQFSNSRSEMNVSTLELGDSALYLCASSSSPLNSGNTIYFGEGSWLTVV.

This clonotype was seen a few times. The J gene is TRBJ2-7, the V gene TRBV28; 9 bases agree with TRBD1. V trimming: 6 bases; J trimming: 1 base; junction bases outside the gene matches: 4. This CDR3 is 14 amino acids long. Germline V CDR1 and CDR2: MDHEN, SYDVKM. This CDR3 is CASRTGTGSYEQYF. The CDR3 nucleotides read TGTGCCAGCAGAACCGGGACAGGGTCCTACGAGCAGTACTTC.

This clonotype was observed at least ten times. The J gene is TRBJ2-4, the V gene TRBV6-6; D remains ambiguous. The germline V and J ends were trimmed by 6 bases and 0 bases, with 15 bases remaining between them. The germline gives CDR1 MNHNY, CDR2 SVGAGI (reference sequence). The CDR3 sequence is 16 residues long. The CDR3 sequence: CASSSVGSLAKNIQYF. CDR3 DNA: TGTGCCAGCAGCTCCGTGGGGTCCCTAGCCAAAAACATTCAGTACTTC.

This clonotype was observed a handful of times. The gene calls are TRBV12-3 or TRBV12-4 and TRBJ2-2; D is unclear. The CDR3 runs to 12 residues. V was cut by 8 bases and J by 5 bases, with 9 bases left in between. The DNA of the CDR3 is TGTGCCAGCCCAATAGGGACCGGGGAGCTGTTTTTT. As protein: CASPIGTGELFF.

This clonotype was observed at least ten times. The V and J genes are TRBV7-8 and TRBJ2-4, with 7 bases aligning to TRBD2. Germline lookup yields CDR1 SGHVS and CDR2 FQNEAQ. J lost 2 bases, V lost 1 base, and 2 bases had no gene match. This CDR3 is 15 amino acids long. This chain's CDR3 is CASSLVGGTKNIQYF. Written as DNA, the CDR3 is TGTGCCAGCAGCTTAGTGGGGGGGACCAAAAACATTCAGTACTTC.

The table lists this clonotype with many counts. This rearrangement joins TRBV20-1 to TRBJ1-2; TRBD1 might be the D (6 bases). Germline V gene data show CDR1 as DFQATT and CDR2 as SNEGSKA (reference sequence). V lost 3 bases and J 2 bases, leaving 13 bases between the germline ends. The CDR3 covers 14 residues. Here the CDR3 DNA reads TGCAGTGCTAGGATGGTAGGGGGGAACTATGGCTACACCTTC. Translated, it gives CSARMVGGNYGYTF.

Ten or more counts support this clonotype. The chain links TRBV7-9 to TRBJ2-1; no reliable D call. The CDR3 consists of 14 residues. Germline V gives CDR1 SEHNR, CDR2 FQNEAQ (reference sequence). The ends were cut back, 0 bases at V and 4 bases at J, with 7 bases in the middle. CDR3 amino acids: CASSLAEIYNEQFF. CDR3 in DNA: TGTGCCAGCAGCTTAGCGGAAATTTACAATGAGCAGTTCTTC.